The clone carrying this T cell receptor beta chain was recorded a few times. TCRdb reprocessed the 5' RACE reads with MiXCR, giving one entry per CDR3 protein. The sample shows a few hundred thousand distinct CDR3 sequences, about 15% of them seen only once. V gave up 7 bases and J gave up 3 bases, with 10 bases separating them. CDR3 length: 11 residues. Germline CDR1 reads DFQATT; CDR2 reads SNEGSKA (reference sequence). The record originates from a study of identical twins. The same sample was also studied in work on yellow fever vaccine responses in identical twins.

Material for sequencing was CD4+ T cells sorted from blood. This receptor was identified in a woman between 18 and 30 years old in good health. V and J are TRBV20-1 and TRBJ2-7; D not certain. Written as DNA, the CDR3 is TGCAGTGGAGTTAGAAACTACGAGCAGTACTTC. This sequence encodes CSGVRNYEQYF.